Sequencing of this T cell receptor (beta chain) was carried out in a study of control samples from healthy donors and cancer patients. The repertoire was sequenced with immunoSEQ multiplex PCR; TCRdb's copy has only in-frame clones and lacks some. The table includes about 130,000 clones, just over 90% detected once. V was cut by 2 bases and J by 7 bases, with 12 bases left in between. This CDR3 region has 15 residues. Germline V gene lookup returns CDR1 SGHAT and CDR2 FQNNGV. The chain couples TRBV11-2 to TRBJ1-6, with D perhaps matching TRBD1 (6 bases). The source is a man in his fifties with head and neck cancer. The specimen was PBMCs. The CDR3 loop is CASSLFGGANSPLHF. In DNA form, the CDR3 reads TGTGCCAGCAGCTTATTCGGGGGCGCCAATTCACCCCTCCACTTT.